This TCR beta chain is from a study of blood T cell repertoires in COVID-19. Study information: Collection of acute and convalescent COVID-19 samples took place in the United States, Italy and Spain. T cells, B-cell-depleted T cells, or PBMCs provided the cDNA or gDNA that served as material.

CDR3 length: 13 residues. V lost 3 bases and J 6 bases, leaving 12 bases between the germline ends. Per germline, CDR1 ENHRY and CDR2 SYGVKD. Methods used by the authors: Amplification of reference gene primers provided the estimated nucleated cell counts. The protocol was immunoSEQ multiplex PCR, while the TCRdb copy is restricted to in-frame clones and leaves out a portion. That table gives V, J and clone size, and the DNA gave D and trimming. The sample lists hundreds of thousands of clones; less than 90% were seen once. The chain couples TRBV10-3 to TRBJ2-7; tentatively, D is TRBD2 (5 bases). The sample was peripheral blood. The origin of this receptor is a woman in her 70s with active or convalescent COVID-19. CDR3 nucleotide sequence: TGTGCCATCAGTGACGGGCCCGAGGGCGAGCAGTACTTC. Its translation is CAISDGPEGEQYF.